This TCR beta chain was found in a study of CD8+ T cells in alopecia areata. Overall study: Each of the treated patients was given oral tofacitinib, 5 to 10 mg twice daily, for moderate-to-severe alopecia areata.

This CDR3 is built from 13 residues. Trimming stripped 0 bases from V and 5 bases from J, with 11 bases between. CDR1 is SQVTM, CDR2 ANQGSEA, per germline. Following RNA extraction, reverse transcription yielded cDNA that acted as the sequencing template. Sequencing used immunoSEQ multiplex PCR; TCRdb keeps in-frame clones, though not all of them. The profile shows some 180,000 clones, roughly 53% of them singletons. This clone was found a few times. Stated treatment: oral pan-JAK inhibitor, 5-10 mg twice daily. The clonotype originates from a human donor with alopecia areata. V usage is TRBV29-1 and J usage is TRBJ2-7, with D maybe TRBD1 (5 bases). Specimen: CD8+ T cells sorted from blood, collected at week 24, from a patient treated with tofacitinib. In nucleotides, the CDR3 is TGCAGCGTTGAAGACCAGGGCGGCGACGAGCAGTACTTC. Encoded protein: CSVEDQGGDEQYF.